This TCR beta chain was recorded in a study of blood T cell repertoires in COVID-19. Study overall: Samples came from the United States, Italy and Spain, spanning acute and convalescent COVID-19. PBMCs, B-cell-depleted T cells, or T cells were the source of the cDNA or gDNA that made up the material.

Trimming left V 8 bases short and J 2 bases short, with 19 bases between. The CDR3 loop spans 15 amino acids. Germline V lookup: CDR1 MNHEY, CDR2 SMNVEV (reference sequence). Authors' analysis steps: Estimation of nucleated cell counts was performed using reference gene primer amplification. The assay was immunoSEQ multiplex PCR, and TCRdb's table has in-frame clones only and misses some. The V and J calls and clone size come from that table; D and trimming were worked out from the DNA. The data contain about 200,000 clones, 88% of them seen just once; the ten biggest clones take up about 4.5%. Input material: peripheral blood. The chain links TRBV27 to TRBJ2-7, with a weak D call TRBD2 (6 bases). The TCR comes from a human donor in a cohort sampled during active COVID-19. CDR3 amino acids: CASRPAGGKPYEQYF. CDR3 sequence (DNA): TGTGCCAGCCGGCCGGCGGGCGGGAAACCCTACGAGCAGTACTTC.